This T cell receptor beta chain was found in a study of blood T cell repertoires in COVID-19 (dated by TCRdb to 2018 to 2020). About the study as a whole: The collaborator samples originated in the United States, Italy and Spain and spanned the acute and convalescent phases of COVID-19. A freely available public database, intended as a resource for researchers studying the immune response to SARS-CoV-2, is where the repertoires were released. Sample metadata almost always included a de-identified subject ID, COVID-19 status, age in years and sex. Where available, HLA class I and class II types were obtained from metadata supplied by the sample provider rather than from assay-based typing. Samples came from the ongoing ImmuneRACE study (first 160 participants) plus 1,254 subjects from 6 global collaborators. The prospective study material was composed of cDNA or gDNA derived from T cells, B-cell-depleted T cells, or PBMCs. Subjects who had been exposed to COVID-19, were actively infected with it, or had recovered from it provided the deeply sampled blood TCRbeta repertoires that made up the dataset.

The study at large found these results: How much clinical and demographic metadata was included differed by source and by participant, and the metadata was provided uncurated.

Regarding this clone: The antigen it binds to is not known. Base qualities are not provided; no much larger clone lies one nucleotide away.

TCRbeta CDR3 regions were amplified from genomic DNA using the immunoSEQ Assay, a bias-controlled multiplex PCR. In the source study's methods: Within the assay, amplification of reference gene primers was used to estimate how many nucleated cells each sample contained. To quantify the absolute abundance of each unique TCRbeta CDR3 rearrangement, sequence reads were collapsed and filtered. For each sample, productive Simpson clonality was calculated as the square root of Simpson's diversity index over productive rearrangements. This is the immuneACCESS table as TCRdb keeps it, with only in-frame sequences that have V and J called. A part of the clones is gone; compared with another copy, unresolved V genes explain less than half, and the rest is unexplained. V and J calls and clone size are those listed in that table; D and trimming were worked out from the DNA. The sample includes almost 400,000 clones, with around 87% observed a single time. Of the sample, over 0.9% is held by the ten largest clones.

The CDR3 holds 16 amino acids from the cysteine to the phenylalanine. Solely the CDR3 DNA is kept, with 48 bases framed from the first base. V has 5 bases trimmed and J has 2 bases trimmed; junction bases matching no gene number 13. As encoded in the germline V gene, CDR1 is SGHTS while CDR2 is YDEGEE. In the prospective study, participants were roughly 18 to 100 years old, resided in about two dozen geographic areas of the United States, and were enrolled through a virtual design. Cohort assignment in the prospective study relied on participant-reported clinical history from a screening survey and a study questionnaire. In the prospective study, whole blood, serum and a nasopharyngeal or oropharyngeal swab were collected from each participant by mobile phlebotomists. Over a roughly two-month period, participants in the prospective study had the option of providing additional blood draws and questionnaires. Before DNA extraction, prospective study blood samples were shipped either frozen or at room temperature.

This sequence originates from a woman aged 25 to 39 with acute COVID-19. Recombination joined TRBV5-8 with TRBJ2-7; 7 bases in the middle match TRBD2. Material: PBMCs or T cells enriched from blood (not recorded which). The bases are TGTGCCAGCAGTTCCAGACTAAGGACTAGACCCTACGAGCAGTACTTC. It translates as CASSSRLRTRPYEQYF.